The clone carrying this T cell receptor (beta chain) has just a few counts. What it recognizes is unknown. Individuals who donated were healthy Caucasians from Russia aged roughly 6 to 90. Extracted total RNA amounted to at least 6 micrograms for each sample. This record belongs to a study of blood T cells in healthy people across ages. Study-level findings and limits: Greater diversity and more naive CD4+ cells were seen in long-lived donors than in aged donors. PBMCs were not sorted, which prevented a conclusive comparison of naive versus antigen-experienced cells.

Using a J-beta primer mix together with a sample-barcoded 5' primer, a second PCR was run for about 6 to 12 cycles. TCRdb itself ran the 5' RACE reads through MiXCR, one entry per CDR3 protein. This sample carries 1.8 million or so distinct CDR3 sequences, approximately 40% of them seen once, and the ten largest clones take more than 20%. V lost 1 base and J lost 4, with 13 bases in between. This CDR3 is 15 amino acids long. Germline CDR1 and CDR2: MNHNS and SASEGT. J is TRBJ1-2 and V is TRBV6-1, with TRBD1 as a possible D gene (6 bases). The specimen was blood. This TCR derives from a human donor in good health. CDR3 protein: CASSEGEGVVYGYTF. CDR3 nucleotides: TGTGCCAGCAGTGAAGGGGAGGGGGTCGTCTATGGCTACACCTTC.